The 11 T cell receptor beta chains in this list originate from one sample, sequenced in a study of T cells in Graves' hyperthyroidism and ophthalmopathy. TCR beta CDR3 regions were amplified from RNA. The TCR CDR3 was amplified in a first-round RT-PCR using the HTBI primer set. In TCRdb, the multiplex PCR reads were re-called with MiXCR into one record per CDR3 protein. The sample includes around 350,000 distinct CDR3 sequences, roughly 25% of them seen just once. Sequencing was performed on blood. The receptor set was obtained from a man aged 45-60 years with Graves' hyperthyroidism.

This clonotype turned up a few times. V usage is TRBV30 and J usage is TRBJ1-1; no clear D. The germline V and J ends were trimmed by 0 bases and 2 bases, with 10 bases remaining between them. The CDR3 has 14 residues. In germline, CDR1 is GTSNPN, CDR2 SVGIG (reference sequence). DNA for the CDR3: TGTGCCTGGAGTGTAAACAGTTTAAACACTGAAGCTTTCTTT. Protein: CAWSVNSLNTEAFF.

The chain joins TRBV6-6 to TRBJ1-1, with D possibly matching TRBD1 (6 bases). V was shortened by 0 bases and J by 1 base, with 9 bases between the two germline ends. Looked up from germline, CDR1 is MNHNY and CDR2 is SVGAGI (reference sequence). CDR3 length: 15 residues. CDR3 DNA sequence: TGTGCCAGCAGTTACTCGATACAGGGGAACACTGAAGCTTTCTTT. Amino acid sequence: CASSYSIQGNTEAFF.

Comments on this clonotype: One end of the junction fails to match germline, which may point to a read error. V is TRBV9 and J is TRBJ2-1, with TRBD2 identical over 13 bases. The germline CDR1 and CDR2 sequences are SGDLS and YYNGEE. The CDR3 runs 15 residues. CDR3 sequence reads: CASSSRTSGSNKQFF. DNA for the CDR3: TGTGCCAGCAGCTCTCGGACTAGCGGGAGCAATAAGCAGTTCTTC.

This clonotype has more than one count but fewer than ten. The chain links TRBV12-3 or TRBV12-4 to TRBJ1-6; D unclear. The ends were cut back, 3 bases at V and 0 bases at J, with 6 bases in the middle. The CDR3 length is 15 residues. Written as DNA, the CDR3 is TGTGCCAGCAGTTTTGGGAGCTCCTATAATTCACCCCTCCACTTT. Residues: CASSFGSSYNSPLHF.

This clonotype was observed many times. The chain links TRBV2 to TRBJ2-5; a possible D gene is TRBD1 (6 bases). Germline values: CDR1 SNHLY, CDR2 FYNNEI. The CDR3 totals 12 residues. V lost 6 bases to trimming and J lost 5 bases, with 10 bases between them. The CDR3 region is CASRKGVETQYF. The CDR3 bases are TGTGCCAGCAGAAAGGGGGTGGAGACCCAGTACTTC.

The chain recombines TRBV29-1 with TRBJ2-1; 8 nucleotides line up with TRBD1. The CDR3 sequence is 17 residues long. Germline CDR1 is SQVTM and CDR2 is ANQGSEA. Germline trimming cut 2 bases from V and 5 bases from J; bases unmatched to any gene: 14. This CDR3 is CSVERDRLQWANNEQFF. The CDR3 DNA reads TGCAGCGTTGAACGGGACAGGCTACAGTGGGCAAACAATGAGCAGTTCTTC.

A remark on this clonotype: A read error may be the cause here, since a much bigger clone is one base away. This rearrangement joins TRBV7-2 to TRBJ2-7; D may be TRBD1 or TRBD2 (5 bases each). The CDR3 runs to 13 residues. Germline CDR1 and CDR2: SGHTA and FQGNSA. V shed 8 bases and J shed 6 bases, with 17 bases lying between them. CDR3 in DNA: TGTGCCAGCGACAGTTCAGGGACGTGCGAGCAGTACTTC. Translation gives CASDSSGTCEQYF.

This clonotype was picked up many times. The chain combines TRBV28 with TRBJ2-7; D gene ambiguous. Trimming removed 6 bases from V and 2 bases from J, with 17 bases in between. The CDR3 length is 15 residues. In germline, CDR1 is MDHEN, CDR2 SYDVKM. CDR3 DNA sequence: TGTGCCAGCAGCCCCGTCAACCGCGGTACCTACGAGCAGTACTTC. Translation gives CASSPVNRGTYEQYF.

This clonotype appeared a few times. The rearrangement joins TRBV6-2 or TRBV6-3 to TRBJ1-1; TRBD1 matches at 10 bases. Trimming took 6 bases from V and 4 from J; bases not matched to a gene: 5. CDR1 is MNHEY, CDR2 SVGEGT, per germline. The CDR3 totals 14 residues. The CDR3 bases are TGTGCCAGCAGATGGACAGGGGGATTCACTGAAGCTTTCTTT. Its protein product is CASRWTGGFTEAFF.

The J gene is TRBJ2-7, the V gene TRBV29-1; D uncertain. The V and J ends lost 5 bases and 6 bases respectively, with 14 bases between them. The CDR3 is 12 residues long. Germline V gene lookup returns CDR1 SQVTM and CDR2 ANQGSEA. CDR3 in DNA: TGCAGCGTTCTGATAGTCGAACGCGAGCAGTACTTC. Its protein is CSVLIVEREQYF.

CDR3 sequence reads: CASSYTNIQYF. CDR3 in DNA: TGTGCCAGCAGTTACACAAACATTCAGTACTTC. The genes are TRBV6-5 and TRBJ2-4; D gene ambiguous. Trimming cost V 2 bases and J 6 bases, with 2 bases left between them. Germline loops: CDR1 MNHEY, CDR2 SVGAGI. The CDR3 has 11 amino acids.